This is a list of T cell receptor beta chains from one sample in a study of blood T cell repertoires in COVID-19. Measured with immunoSEQ multiplex PCR; TCRdb has only the in-frame clones, and not every one. Among 400,000 or so clones, 80% to 90% were seen once, and the ten largest hold 0.7% to 1%. Source material: peripheral blood. These receptors originate from a man younger than 30 with COVID-19, enrolled during active disease. CDR3s include the opening cysteine and the closing phenylalanine or tryptophan. A D gene is named only where the DNA matches it firmly. Size is stated for part of the rows, as once, few or many counts, or as a class when the clone is expanded.

D: TRBD2
size: NA
V: TRBV5-4
J: TRBJ2-7
CDR3: CASSLALAGDEQYF
DNA: TGTGCCAGCAGCTTGGCCCTAGCGGGAGATGAGCAGTACTTC

D: NA
size: NA
V: TRBV18
J: TRBJ2-7
CDR3: CASSPRGASYEQYF
DNA: TGTGCCAGCTCACCACGCGGGGCGAGCTACGAGCAGTACTTC

D: NA
size: NA
V: TRBV11-2
J: TRBJ1-2
CDR3: CASSPPRGGNLPNYGYTF
DNA: TGTGCCAGCAGCCCACCACGTGGGGGGAACCTCCCTAACTATGGCTACACCTTC

D: NA
size: NA
V: TRBV4-1
J: TRBJ2-7
CDR3: CASSQEIVSGVSYEQYF
DNA: TGCGCCAGCAGCCAAGAAATCGTCTCAGGCGTTTCATACGAGCAGTACTTC

D: TRBD1
size: NA
V: TRBV11-3
J: TRBJ2-3
CDR3: CASSFTGGVTDTQYF
DNA: TGTGCCAGCAGCTTTACAGGGGGCGTCACAGATACGCAGTATTTT

D: NA
size: NA
V: TRBV2
J: TRBJ1-2
CDR3: CASRGGYGYTF
DNA: TGTGCCTCCCGGGGGGGGTATGGCTACACCTTC

D: NA
size: NA
V: TRBV5-1
J: TRBJ1-4
CDR3: CASSLSNSGVNEKLFF
DNA: TGCGCCAGCAGCCTCTCAAACAGCGGAGTTAATGAAAAACTGTTTTTT

D: NA
size: NA
V: TRBV11-2
J: TRBJ1-2
CDR3: CASSSQAAYGYTF
DNA: TGTGCCAGCAGCTCACAGGCAGCCTATGGCTACACCTTC

D: TRBD1
size: NA
V: TRBV7-6
J: TRBJ1-2
CDR3: CASSNDRGYGYTF
DNA: TGTGCCAGCAGCAACGACAGGGGTTACGGCTACACCTTC

D: NA
size: NA
V: TRBV2
J: TRBJ1-5
CDR3: CASSDIGYKPQHF
DNA: TGTGCCAGCAGTGATATCGGGTATAAGCCCCAGCATTTT

D: TRBD2
size: NA
V: TRBV4-1
J: TRBJ2-7
CDR3: CASSWLAGESYEQYF
DNA: TGCGCCAGCAGTTGGCTAGCGGGAGAGTCCTACGAGCAGTACTTC

D: TRBD2
size: NA
V: TRBV5-8
J: TRBJ2-7
CDR3: CASSRQQVASGRSYEQYF
DNA: TGTGCCAGCAGCCGTCAACAGGTGGCTAGCGGGAGATCTTACGAGCAGTACTTC

D: TRBD2
size: few
V: TRBV5-1
J: TRBJ2-1
CDR3: CASNGLADYNEQFF
DNA: TGCGCCAGCAACGGACTAGCGGATTACAATGAGCAGTTCTTC

D: TRBD1
size: NA
V: TRBV5-1
J: TRBJ1-4
CDR3: CASSGTGGARFREKLFF
DNA: TGCGCCAGCAGCGGCACAGGGGGCGCGAGGTTCAGAGAAAAACTGTTTTTT

D: TRBD2
size: NA
V: TRBV12-5
J: TRBJ2-1
CDR3: CASGLVLTSGSREQFF
DNA: TGTGCTAGTGGTTTGGTTCTGACTAGCGGGAGCCGTGAGCAGTTCTTC

D: NA
size: once
V: TRBV14
J: TRBJ2-1
CDR3: CASRNSGGSSYNEQFF
DNA: TGTGCCAGCAGAAATAGCGGAGGAAGCTCCTACAATGAGCAGTTCTTC

D: TRBD2
size: NA
V: TRBV7-9
J: TRBJ2-1
CDR3: CASSPRGGGRALDEQFF
DNA: TGTGCCAGCAGCCCCCGAGGGGGCGGGAGGGCCCTTGATGAGCAGTTCTTC

D: NA
size: once
V: TRBV2
J: TRBJ2-6
CDR3: CASTRSSGANVLTF
DNA: TGTGCCAGCACCCGGTCGTCTGGGGCCAACGTCCTGACTTTC

D: NA
size: once
V: TRBV18
J: TRBJ1-1
CDR3: CASSPQGGGKGNTEAFF
DNA: TGTGCCAGCTCACCCCAGGGAGGGGGAAAAGGGAACACTGAAGCTTTCTTT

D: TRBD2
size: NA
V: TRBV6-5
J: TRBJ2-7
CDR3: CASNRGLAGHYEQYF
DNA: TGTGCCAGCAACAGAGGACTAGCGGGCCACTACGAGCAGTACTTC

D: TRBD1
size: NA
V: TRBV5-1
J: TRBJ2-5
CDR3: CASRPYRGQETQYF
DNA: TGCGCCAGCAGGCCGTACAGGGGCCAAGAGACCCAGTACTTC

D: NA
size: once
V: TRBV5-1
J: TRBJ2-2
CDR3: CASSSTVLKDTGELFF
DNA: TGCGCCAGCAGCTCGACAGTTCTAAAAGACACCGGGGAGCTGTTTTTT

D: TRBD2
size: NA
V: TRBV5-1
J: TRBJ2-1
CDR3: CASSLDSAGGYNEQFF
DNA: TGCGCCAGCAGCTTGGACTCAGCGGGGGGGTACAATGAGCAGTTCTTC

D: NA
size: once
V: TRBV5-1
J: TRBJ1-1
CDR3: CASSLEVGGSTEAFF
DNA: TGCGCCAGCAGCTTGGAGGTAGGAGGTTCCACTGAAGCTTTCTTT

D: TRBD1
size: NA
V: TRBV3-1/TRBV3-2
J: TRBJ1-2
CDR3: CASSQAGQATSNYGYTF
DNA: TGTGCCAGCAGCCAAGCGGGACAGGCGACCTCTAACTATGGCTACACCTTC

D: TRBD1
size: NA
V: TRBV19
J: TRBJ2-2
CDR3: CASSSRTGSGWELFF
DNA: TGTGCCAGTAGTTCCCGGACAGGTTCCGGGTGGGAGCTGTTTTTT

D: TRBD2
size: NA
V: TRBV9
J: TRBJ2-7
CDR3: CASSVAASGSYEQYF
DNA: TGTGCCAGCAGCGTAGCGGCTAGCGGGAGTTACGAGCAGTACTTC

D: TRBD2
size: NA
V: TRBV5-1
J: TRBJ2-7
CDR3: CASSLGTSPSSYEQYF
DNA: TGCGCCAGCAGCTTGGGGACTAGCCCAAGCTCCTACGAGCAGTACTTC

D: TRBD1
size: NA
V: TRBV28
J: TRBJ2-7
CDR3: CASSFGGTGSYEQYF
DNA: TGTGCCAGCAGTTTTGGGGGGACAGGGTCCTACGAGCAGTACTTC

D: NA
size: NA
V: TRBV11-3
J: TRBJ2-5
CDR3: CASSLGTGRRESETQYF
DNA: TGTGCCAGCAGCTTAGGCACTGGGAGGAGGGAATCGGAGACCCAGTACTTC

D: NA
size: NA
V: TRBV13
J: TRBJ2-1
CDR3: CASSFRDNPDGEQFF
DNA: TGTGCCAGCAGCTTTAGGGACAACCCGGATGGTGAGCAGTTCTTC

D: TRBD1
size: NA
V: TRBV7-9
J: TRBJ2-7
CDR3: CASSFDLGTGVYEQYF
DNA: TGTGCCAGCAGCTTTGATCTCGGGACAGGGGTATACGAGCAGTACTTC

D: TRBD1
size: NA
V: TRBV3-1/TRBV3-2
J: TRBJ1-2
CDR3: CASSQGTGDLGGYTF
DNA: TGTGCCAGCAGCCAAGGGACAGGGGACTTGGGTGGCTACACCTTC

D: NA
size: NA
V: TRBV7-8
J: TRBJ2-1
CDR3: CASSLLLANEQFF
DNA: TGTGCCAGCAGCCTGCTCCTAGCAAATGAGCAGTTCTTC

D: NA
size: NA
V: TRBV24-1
J: TRBJ2-7
CDR3: CATSDLNGYEQYF
DNA: TGTGCCACCAGTGATTTGAACGGGTACGAGCAGTACTTC

D: TRBD2
size: NA
V: TRBV2
J: TRBJ2-7
CDR3: CASIGLADPWHHF
DNA: TGTGCCAGCATCGGACTAGCGGACCCTTGGCACCACTTC

D: NA
size: NA
V: TRBV4-1
J: TRBJ1-2
CDR3: CASSSGYYGYTF
DNA: TGCGCCAGCAGCTCGGGGTACTATGGCTACACCTTC

D: TRBD2
size: NA
V: TRBV2
J: TRBJ2-4
CDR3: CASSERLAGGRVRYF
DNA: TGTGCCAGCAGTGAAAGGCTAGCGGGAGGGAGAGTAAGGTACTTC

D: NA
size: NA
V: TRBV7-9
J: TRBJ1-5
CDR3: CASSLEGGHQPQHF
DNA: TGTGCCAGCAGCTTGGAGGGAGGGCATCAGCCCCAGCATTTT

D: TRBD2
size: NA
V: TRBV7-6
J: TRBJ2-2
CDR3: CASSGLAGGRGELFF
DNA: TGTGCCAGCAGCGGACTAGCGGGAGGCCGGGGGGAGCTGTTTTTT

D: NA
size: NA
V: TRBV7-9
J: TRBJ2-2
CDR3: CASSLGGPTVPGELFF
DNA: TGTGCCAGCAGCTTAGGTGGGCCTACGGTGCCCGGGGAGCTGTTTTTT

D: NA
size: NA
V: TRBV18
J: TRBJ2-4
CDR3: CASSTAAGAGIENIQYF
DNA: TGTGCCAGCTCAACTGCTGCGGGGGCAGGGATTGAAAACATTCAGTACTTC

D: TRBD1
size: NA
V: TRBV6-5
J: TRBJ2-1
CDR3: CASSRNRGHNEQFF
DNA: TGTGCCAGCAGTAGAAACAGGGGGCATAATGAGCAGTTCTTC

D: TRBD1
size: once
V: TRBV29-1
J: TRBJ2-7
CDR3: CSVLGQGVYEQYF
DNA: TGCAGCGTTCTGGGACAGGGCGTCTACGAGCAGTACTTC

D: NA
size: NA
V: TRBV30
J: TRBJ1-2
CDR3: CASHKTREKGYTF
DNA: TGTGCCTCCCACAAGACGAGGGAGAAGGGCTACACCTTC

D: NA
size: NA
V: TRBV2
J: TRBJ2-7
CDR3: CASSDRTYEQYF
DNA: TGTGCCAGCAGCGACAGGACCTACGAGCAGTACTTC

D: NA
size: NA
V: TRBV7-3
J: TRBJ2-3
CDR3: CASSSTSADTQYF
DNA: TGTGCCAGCAGCTCAACTAGTGCCGATACGCAGTATTTT

D: NA
size: once
V: TRBV23-1
J: TRBJ2-6
CDR3: CASSQPSAGRGSGANVLTF
DNA: TGCGCCAGCAGTCAACCCTCCGCAGGCCGGGGCTCTGGGGCCAACGTCCTGACTTTC

D: TRBD1
size: NA
V: TRBV2
J: TRBJ2-7
CDR3: CASSGQGAYEQYF
DNA: TGTGCCAGCAGTGGACAGGGAGCCTACGAGCAGTACTTC

D: NA
size: once
V: TRBV27
J: TRBJ1-1
CDR3: CASREYKTGGSTEAFF
DNA: TGTGCCAGCAGGGAGTACAAGACCGGTGGGAGCACTGAAGCTTTCTTT

D: NA
size: NA
V: TRBV5-4
J: TRBJ2-3
CDR3: CASSSSALGTDTQYF
DNA: TGTGCCAGCAGCTCCTCGGCCCTAGGTACAGATACGCAGTATTTT

D: NA
size: NA
V: TRBV13
J: TRBJ2-7
CDR3: CASSSNSIAEQYF
DNA: TGTGCCAGCAGCTCAAACAGCATCGCCGAGCAGTACTTC

D: NA
size: NA
V: TRBV2
J: TRBJ2-5
CDR3: CATRGTTEETQYF
DNA: TGTGCCACCCGAGGAACAACGGAGGAGACCCAGTACTTC